These 6 T cell receptor beta chains originate from one sample sequenced in a study of beta chain features in type 1 diabetes. Expressed TCRB transcripts were sequenced because the isolated RNA had all been reverse transcribed beforehand. The method was immunoSEQ multiplex PCR; TCRdb's version includes in-frame clones alone and lacks a portion of them. The repertoire holds 140,000 to 150,000 clones, with about 44% as singletons. The specimen was Tregs from blood. The receptors were sampled from a man between 18 and 29 years old in good health.

This chain joins TRBV2 and TRBJ2-1, with a tentative D call TRBD1 (6 bases). V lost 5 bases and J 8 bases, leaving 10 bases between the germline ends. The CDR3 covers 12 residues. Germline assignment: CDR1 SNHLY and CDR2 FYNNEI. The CDR3: CASSLTGYEQFF. CDR3 bases: TGTGCCAGCAGTCTAACAGGGTATGAGCAGTTCTTC.

CDR3 sequence: CASSTQGAYEQYF. CDR3 DNA sequence: TGTGCCAGCAGCACCCAGGGGGCCTACGAGCAGTACTTC. The rearrangement links TRBV27 to TRBJ2-7; 7 bases line up with TRBD1. The trim removed 6 bases at V and 2 bases at J, leaving 4 bases unmatched. The CDR3 extends over 13 amino acids. Per the germline V gene, CDR1 is MNHEY and CDR2 is SMNVEV (reference sequence).

The J gene is TRBJ1-1, the V gene TRBV18; D might be TRBD1 (5 bases). There are 16 residues in the CDR3. The germline V gene encodes CDR1 KGHSH and CDR2 LQKENI. Trimming took off 5 bases at V and 1 base at J, with 17 bases between the two ends. The CDR3 nucleotides are TGTGCCAGCTCAATTCGATTGACAGCGAAGAACACTGAAGCTTTCTTT. This encodes CASSIRLTAKNTEAFF.

The chain recombines TRBV5-6 with TRBJ1-2, with 7 nucleotides matching TRBD1. CDR3 length: 15 amino acids. The germline CDR1 and CDR2 sequences are SGHDT and YYEEEE. V was clipped by 0 bases and J by 4 bases; unmatched bases: 6. The DNA of the CDR3 is TGTGCCAGCAGCTTGGACGACAGGGTATCCTATGGCTACACCTTC. Amino acids: CASSLDDRVSYGYTF.

In this sample, this clone turned up once. In DNA, the CDR3 is TGTGCCAGCAGTCCAGGGTGGGTAGGCACAGATACGCAGTATTTT. It encodes CASSPGWVGTDTQYF. The chain employs TRBV25-1 and TRBJ2-3; a weak D match, TRBD1 (5 bases). The CDR3 consists of 15 residues. Germline assignment: CDR1 MGHDK and CDR2 SYGVNS. The germline V and J ends were trimmed by 5 bases and 1 base, with 13 bases remaining between them.

The V gene is TRBV9, the J gene TRBJ1-2; D uncertain. This CDR3 comprises 11 residues. In germline, CDR1 is SGDLS, CDR2 YYNGEE. Trimming took 2 bases from V and 7 from J, leaving 6 bases between them. This CDR3 is CASSVARGYTF. CDR3 sequence (DNA): TGTGCCAGCAGCGTGGCCCGTGGCTACACCTTC.